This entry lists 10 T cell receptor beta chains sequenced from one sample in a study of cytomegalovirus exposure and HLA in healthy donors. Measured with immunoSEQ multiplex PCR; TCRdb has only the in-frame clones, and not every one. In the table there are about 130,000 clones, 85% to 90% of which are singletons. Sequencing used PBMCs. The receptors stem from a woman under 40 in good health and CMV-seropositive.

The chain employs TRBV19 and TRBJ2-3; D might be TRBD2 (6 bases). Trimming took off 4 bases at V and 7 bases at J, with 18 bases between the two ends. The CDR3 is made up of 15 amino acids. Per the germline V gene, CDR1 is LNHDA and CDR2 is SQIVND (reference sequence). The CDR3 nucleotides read TGTGCCAGTAGTAAACCTGGACTATTTAGAAATACGCAGTATTTT. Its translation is CASSKPGLFRNTQYF.

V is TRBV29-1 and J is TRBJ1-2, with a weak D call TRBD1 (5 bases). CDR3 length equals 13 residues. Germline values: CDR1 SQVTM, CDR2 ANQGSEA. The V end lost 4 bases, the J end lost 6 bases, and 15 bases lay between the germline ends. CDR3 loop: CSVVRGDSDGYTF. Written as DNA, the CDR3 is TGCAGCGTTGTGCGTGGGGACTCAGATGGCTACACCTTC.

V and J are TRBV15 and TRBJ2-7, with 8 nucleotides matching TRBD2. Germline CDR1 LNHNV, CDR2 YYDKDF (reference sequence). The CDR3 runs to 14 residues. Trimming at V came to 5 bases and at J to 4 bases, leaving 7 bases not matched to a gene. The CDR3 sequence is CATSLAGGRYEQYF. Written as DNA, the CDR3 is TGTGCCACCAGCCTCGCGGGGGGCAGGTACGAGCAGTACTTC.

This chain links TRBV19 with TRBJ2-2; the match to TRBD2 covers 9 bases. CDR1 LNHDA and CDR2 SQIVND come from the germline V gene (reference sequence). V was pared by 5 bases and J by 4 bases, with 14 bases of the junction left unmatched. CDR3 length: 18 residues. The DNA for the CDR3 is TGTGCCAGTAGTTATGTAGGAATGGCGCGGGAGGGCACCGGGGAGCTGTTTTTT. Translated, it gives CASSYVGMAREGTGELFF.

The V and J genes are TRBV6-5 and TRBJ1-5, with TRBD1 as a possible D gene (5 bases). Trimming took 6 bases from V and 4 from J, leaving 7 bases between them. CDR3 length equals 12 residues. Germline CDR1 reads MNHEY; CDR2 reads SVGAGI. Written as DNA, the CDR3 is TGTGCCAGCAGGCGGGGGAATCAGCCCCAGCATTTT. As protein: CASRRGNQPQHF.

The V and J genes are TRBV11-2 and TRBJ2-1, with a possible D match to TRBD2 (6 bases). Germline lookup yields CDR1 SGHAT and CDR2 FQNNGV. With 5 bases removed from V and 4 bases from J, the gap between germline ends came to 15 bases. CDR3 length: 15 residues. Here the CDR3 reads CASSIPLAVYNEQFF. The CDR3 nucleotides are TGTGCCAGCAGCATCCCGTTAGCGGTGTACAATGAGCAGTTCTTC.

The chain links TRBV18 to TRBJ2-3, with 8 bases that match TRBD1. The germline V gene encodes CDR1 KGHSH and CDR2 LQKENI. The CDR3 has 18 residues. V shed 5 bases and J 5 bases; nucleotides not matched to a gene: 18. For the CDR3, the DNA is TGTGCCAGCTCAGACGAACCGGGACAGGTCTCCGGGGTAGATACGCAGTATTTT. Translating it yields CASSDEPGQVSGVDTQYF.

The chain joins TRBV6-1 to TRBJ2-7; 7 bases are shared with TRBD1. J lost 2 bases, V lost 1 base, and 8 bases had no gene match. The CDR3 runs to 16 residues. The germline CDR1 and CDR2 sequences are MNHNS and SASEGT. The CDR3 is CASSEVHPGQTYEQYF. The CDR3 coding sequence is TGTGCCAGCAGTGAAGTACATCCGGGACAGACCTACGAGCAGTACTTC.

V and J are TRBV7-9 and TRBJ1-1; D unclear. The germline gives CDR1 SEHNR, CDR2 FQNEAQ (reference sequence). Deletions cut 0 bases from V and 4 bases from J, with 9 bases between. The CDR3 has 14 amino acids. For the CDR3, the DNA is TGTGCCAGCAGCTTAGCAGGAGTTGGCACTGAAGCTTTCTTT. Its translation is CASSLAGVGTEAFF.

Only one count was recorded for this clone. The CDR3 here is CASSLTVYPTDTQYF. The DNA of the CDR3 is TGTGCCAGCAGCTTAACGGTCTACCCCACAGATACGCAGTATTTT. The gene calls are TRBV7-3 and TRBJ2-3; D remains unclear. The V end was cut by 0 bases, the J end by 2 bases, with 9 bases between. Per the germline V gene, CDR1 is SGHTA and CDR2 is FQGTGA. The CDR3 has 15 amino acids.